The rows below give T cell receptor beta chains drawn from one sample of a study of CD8 T cells in Susac syndrome. TCRdb analysed the immunoSEQ multiplex PCR reads with MiXCR anew, one entry per CDR3 protein. There are 65,000 to 100,000 distinct CDR3 sequences in the sample; roughly 96% occur only once, and around 0.41% lies in the top ten. Source material: CD8+ T cells from PBMCs. Source of these receptors: a human donor with Susac syndrome. CDR3s include the opening cysteine and the closing phenylalanine or tryptophan.

j_gene: TRBJ2-1; v_gene: TRBV7-9; CDR3aa: CASSQSETSYNEQFF
j_gene: TRBJ2-5; v_gene: TRBV6-5; CDR3aa: CASSYTGQETQYF
j_gene: TRBJ2-1; v_gene: TRBV3-1; CDR3aa: CASSRPRRGHRNEQFF
j_gene: TRBJ2-1; v_gene: TRBV6-1; CDR3aa: CASTLSPGSDYNEQFF
j_gene: TRBJ2-7; v_gene: TRBV25-1; CDR3aa: CASRTGEQYF
j_gene: TRBJ2-1; v_gene: TRBV23-1; CDR3aa: CASSHPLRTLGERNEQFF
j_gene: TRBJ2-1; v_gene: TRBV9; CDR3aa: CASSDRRDRSSYNEQFF
j_gene: TRBJ2-1; v_gene: TRBV14; CDR3aa: CASSPSYPGENNEQFF
j_gene: TRBJ2-2; v_gene: TRBV19; CDR3aa: CASSNGGQLFF
j_gene: TRBJ2-7; v_gene: TRBV20-1; CDR3aa: CSPHCLNCSGEQYF
j_gene: TRBJ2-1; v_gene: TRBV7-9; CDR3aa: CASWTQDNEQFF
j_gene: TRBJ2-5; v_gene: TRBV5-1; CDR3aa: CASSDLQTQYF
j_gene: TRBJ1-2; v_gene: TRBV6-5; CDR3aa: CASSYSNRAGYTF
j_gene: TRBJ2-6; v_gene: TRBV27; CDR3aa: CATSKGGGSGANVLTF
j_gene: TRBJ2-2; v_gene: TRBV12-3/TRBV12-4; CDR3aa: CASSLVARTGELFF
j_gene: TRBJ2-1; v_gene: TRBV20-1; CDR3aa: CSARGLKGSYNEQFF
j_gene: TRBJ2-5; v_gene: TRBV29-1; CDR3aa: CSVGHLGGQETQYF
j_gene: TRBJ2-7; v_gene: TRBV10-3; CDR3aa: CAISRTSGRTYEQYF
j_gene: TRBJ1-1; v_gene: TRBV30; CDR3aa: CASVGGGGGTEAFF
j_gene: TRBJ2-7; v_gene: TRBV27; CDR3aa: CASSPIGAGVSEQYF
j_gene: TRBJ2-6; v_gene: TRBV5-4; CDR3aa: CASSLYSGANVLTF
j_gene: TRBJ2-2; v_gene: TRBV6-5; CDR3aa: CASTTPRGGELFF